This TCR beta chain was profiled in a study of cytomegalovirus exposure and HLA in healthy donors. For this clone: The target antigen is unknown.

Between the trimmed V and J ends, which lost 1 base and 3 bases, there was a span of 9 bases. This CDR3 comprises 15 residues. Germline V gives CDR1 MNHEY, CDR2 SVGAGI. The PCR employed 60 Vbeta primers together with 13 Jbeta primers. Original processing notes: The count from a later analysis was some 81 million unique TCR beta chains, some 10 million of them shared. Here immunoSEQ multiplex PCR was the method, and the copy in TCRdb shows in-frame clones only, minus some. V and J calls and clone size come straight from that table; D and trimming were deduced from the DNA. The data hold about 120,000 clones, with 75% observed a single time. Whole-study results and caveats: Rarity held for most TCR sequences, but there were some public TCRs that occurred in many donors. A later analysis reportedly identified an Asian-associated ancestry cluster as carrying fewer N-insertions than the 666-donor mean. Some V segments could not be told apart, so they were left out, TRBV6-2 and TRBV6-3 among them.

The sequencing input was PBMCs. The chain recombines TRBV6-5 with TRBJ2-2; possible D gene TRBD2, 5 bases. This sequence was found in a woman aged 40 to 50 in good health and CMV-seropositive. This CDR3 is CASSYFGVDTGELFF. In DNA, the CDR3 is TGTGCCAGCAGTTACTTCGGGGTGGACACCGGGGAGCTGTTTTTT.